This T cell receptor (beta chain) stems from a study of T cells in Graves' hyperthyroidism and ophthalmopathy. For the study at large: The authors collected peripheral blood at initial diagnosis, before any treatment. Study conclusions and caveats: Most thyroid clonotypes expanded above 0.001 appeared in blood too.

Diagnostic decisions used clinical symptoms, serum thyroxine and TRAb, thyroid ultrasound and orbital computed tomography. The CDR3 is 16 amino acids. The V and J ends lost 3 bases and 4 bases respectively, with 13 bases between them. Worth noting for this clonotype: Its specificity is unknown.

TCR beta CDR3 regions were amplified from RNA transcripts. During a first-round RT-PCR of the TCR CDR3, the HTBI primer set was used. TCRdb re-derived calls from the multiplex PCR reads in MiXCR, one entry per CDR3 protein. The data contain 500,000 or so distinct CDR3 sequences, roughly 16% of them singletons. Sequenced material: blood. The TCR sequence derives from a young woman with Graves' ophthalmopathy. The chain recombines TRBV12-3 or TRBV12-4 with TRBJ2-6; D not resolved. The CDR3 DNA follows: TGTGCCAGCAGTTTTATCCCAGGAAGGGGGGCCAACGTCCTGACTTTC. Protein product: CASSFIPGRGANVLTF.